A selection of T cell receptor beta chains follows, all from one sample in a study of technical replicates of blood from a handful of donors. The method was immunoSEQ multiplex PCR; TCRdb's version includes in-frame clones alone and lacks a portion of them. The data hold 65,000 to 80,000 clones, with around nine tenths observed a single time. Sequenced sample: T cells isolated from PBMCs. The receptors stem from a human donor in good health. The CDR3 runs from the conserved cysteine through the conserved F or W. D genes are given only for firm matches. The size entry is marked missing in some rows and otherwise reads once, few, many or a size class.

D gene	V gene	J gene	clone size	CDR3 protein	CDR3 DNA
.	TRBV30	TRBJ1-2	.	CALQDYQGWYGYTF	TGTGCTCTACAAGATTACCAGGGCTGGTATGGCTACACCTTC
.	TRBV14	TRBJ2-3	once	CASSQSSFRATQYF	TGTGCCAGCAGCCAAAGTTCTTTCAGGGCTACGCAGTATTTT
TRBD1	TRBV7-6	TRBJ2-7	.	CASSLAGGTGKYEQYF	TGTGCCAGCAGCTTAGCCGGAGGGACAGGGAAATATGAGCAGTACTTC
.	TRBV21-1	TRBJ2-1	.	CASSLTGGKNEQFF	TGTGCCAGCAGCTTAACAGGGGGCAAAAATGAGCAGTTCTTC
.	TRBV7-9	TRBJ1-2	once	CASNPPQGYGYTF	TGTGCCAGCAACCCTCCGCAGGGCTATGGCTACACCTTC
TRBD1	TRBV5-1	TRBJ2-4	.	CASSLGQGAIIYF	TGCGCCAGCAGCTTGGGACAGGGGGCGATCATCTACTTC
TRBD2	TRBV15	TRBJ2-3	.	CATSRDLAGRTDTQYF	TGTGCCACCAGCAGAGATCTTGCCGGGAGGACAGATACGCAGTATTTT
.	TRBV7-2	TRBJ1-5	.	CASSLNSALNQPQHF	TGTGCCAGCAGCTTAAATAGCGCCCTTAATCAGCCCCAGCATTTT
TRBD1	TRBV5-8	TRBJ2-1	.	CASSFRRQGVRNEQFF	TGTGCCAGCAGCTTCCGCCGACAGGGGGTTAGGAATGAGCAGTTCTTC
TRBD1	TRBV19	TRBJ1-4	.	CASTSLDRDDEKLFF	TGTGCCAGTACCTCTCTGGACAGGGACGATGAAAAACTGTTTTTT
.	TRBV30	TRBJ1-1	.	CAWSVAEFTEAFF	TGTGCCTGGAGTGTGGCAGAATTCACTGAAGCTTTCTTT
.	TRBV9	TRBJ1-4	.	CASSVVGLEEEKLFF	TGTGCCAGCAGCGTAGTCGGTCTGGAGGAGGAAAAACTGTTTTTT
.	TRBV15	TRBJ2-3	.	CATSSDAHVADTQYF	TGTGCCACCAGCAGCGATGCACATGTCGCAGATACGCAGTATTTT
TRBD2	TRBV4-3	TRBJ2-4	.	CASSELARENIQYF	TGCGCCAGCAGCGAACTAGCGCGTGAAAACATTCAGTACTTC
.	TRBV5-4	TRBJ2-2	.	CASSFVGGGTGELFF	TGTGCCAGCAGCTTTGTGGGAGGGGGGACCGGGGAGCTGTTTTTT
.	TRBV6-1	TRBJ1-1	.	CASRDSGVEAFF	TGTGCCAGCAGAGATTCAGGGGTTGAAGCTTTCTTT
.	TRBV28	TRBJ2-3	.	CASSLPSTDTQYF	TGTGCCAGCAGTCTACCTAGCACAGATACGCAGTATTTT
.	TRBV15	TRBJ2-5	.	CATSGGWQETQYF	TGTGCCACCAGCGGGGGGTGGCAAGAGACCCAGTACTTC
TRBD1	TRBV9	TRBJ1-3	.	CASSVDRGGGNTIYF	TGTGCCAGCAGCGTAGACAGGGGAGGTGGAAACACCATATATTTT
.	TRBV5-6	TRBJ1-2	.	CASSWARANYGYTF	TGTGCCAGCAGCTGGGCCCGAGCTAACTATGGCTACACCTTC
TRBD1	TRBV15	TRBJ2-5	.	CATSSGQGEETQYF	TGTGCCACCAGCAGCGGACAGGGGGAAGAGACCCAGTACTTC
.	TRBV4-3	TRBJ2-2	.	CASSQASLTTGELFF	TGCGCCAGCAGCCAAGCAAGCCTAACCACCGGGGAGCTGTTTTTT
.	TRBV28	TRBJ1-5	.	CASSKTPNQPQHF	TGTGCCAGCAGTAAGACACCGAATCAGCCCCAGCATTTT
.	TRBV7-9	TRBJ2-5	.	CASSFGDNLQETQYF	TGTGCCAGCAGCTTTGGGGACAACTTACAAGAGACCCAGTACTTC
TRBD2	TRBV18	TRBJ2-1	.	CASAGTSGPSSYNEQFF	TGTGCCAGCGCCGGGACTAGCGGGCCGAGCTCCTACAATGAGCAGTTCTTC
TRBD1	TRBV29-1	TRBJ2-2	.	CSVGRQGATGELFF	TGCAGCGTTGGTCGGCAGGGGGCCACCGGGGAGCTGTTTTTT
TRBD1	TRBV6-5	TRBJ1-1	.	CASSYLQGGNTEAFF	TGTGCCAGCAGTTACCTACAGGGGGGGAACACTGAAGCTTTCTTT
TRBD1	TRBV9	TRBJ1-2	once	CASSVGTGFYGYTF	TGTGCCAGCAGCGTAGGGACAGGGTTCTATGGCTACACCTTC
.	TRBV6-5	TRBJ2-7	.	CASSYAVSYEQYF	TGTGCCAGCAGTTACGCGGTTTCCTACGAGCAGTACTTC
.	TRBV4-1	TRBJ2-2	.	CASSQVPGTGELFF	TGCGCCAGCAGCCAAGTCCCGGGTACCGGGGAGCTGTTTTTT
.	TRBV6-1	TRBJ2-1	.	CASSDLESSYNEQFF	TGTGCCAGCAGTGACCTGGAGAGCTCCTACAATGAGCAGTTCTTC
.	TRBV1	TRBJ2-1	.	CTSSPRSYNEQFF	TGCACCAGCAGCCCGAGATCCTACAATGAGCAGTTCTTC
.	TRBV2	TRBJ1-1	.	CASSLTENTEAFF	TGTGCCAGCAGTCTGACAGAGAACACTGAAGCTTTCTTT
.	TRBV19	TRBJ1-1	once	CASSPGTLAPLLNTEAFF	TGTGCCAGTAGCCCCGGGACTCTCGCACCGCTTTTGAACACTGAAGCTTTCTTT
.	TRBV7-3	TRBJ2-7	.	CASGNTYEQYF	TGTGCCAGCGGCAACACCTACGAGCAGTACTTC
.	TRBV19	TRBJ2-1	few	CASSTEASQFF	TGTGCCAGTAGTACGGAGGCGTCACAGTTCTTC
TRBD1	TRBV28	TRBJ1-1	few	CASSRTGEAFF	TGTGCCAGCAGCAGGACAGGGGAAGCTTTCTTT
TRBD2	TRBV27	TRBJ2-7	.	CASSLGASGYYEQYF	TGTGCCAGCAGTTTAGGGGCTAGCGGTTACTACGAGCAGTACTTC
TRBD1	TRBV30	TRBJ1-1	.	CAWSRSGTGNTEAFF	TGTGCCTGGAGTCGCTCCGGGACAGGGAACACTGAAGCTTTCTTT
.	TRBV27	TRBJ2-1	.	CASLSGNEQFF	TGTGCCAGCTTATCAGGGAATGAGCAGTTCTTC
TRBD1	TRBV11-1	TRBJ1-2	.	CASSGSGTVYGYTF	TGTGCCAGCAGCGGCTCCGGGACAGTCTATGGCTACACCTTC
TRBD1	TRBV6-1	TRBJ2-7	.	CASSESDRGREQYF	TGTGCCAGCAGTGAATCAGACAGGGGGAGAGAGCAGTACTTC
TRBD2	TRBV15	TRBJ2-1	.	CATSPEASGNYNEQFF	TGTGCCACCAGCCCGGAGGCTAGCGGGAACTACAATGAGCAGTTCTTC
TRBD2	TRBV11-2	TRBJ2-1	.	CASSETSGIPNEQFF	TGTGCCAGCAGCGAGACTAGCGGGATACCCAATGAGCAGTTCTTC
.	TRBV5-6	TRBJ2-1	.	CASSLSADEQFF	TGTGCCAGCAGCTTGTCTGCGGATGAGCAGTTCTTC
.	TRBV6-1	TRBJ2-2	.	CASSGYSGWTGELFF	TGTGCCAGCAGTGGTTACTCGGGGTGGACCGGGGAGCTGTTTTTT
TRBD2	TRBV13	TRBJ2-7	.	CASSLAGGAEQYF	TGTGCCAGCAGCTTAGCGGGAGGCGCCGAGCAGTACTTC
.	TRBV5-3	TRBJ2-1	.	CARSLGAGNEQFF	TGTGCCAGAAGCTTGGGGGCTGGGAATGAGCAGTTCTTC
.	TRBV7-8	TRBJ1-1	.	CASSFRGMNTEAFF	TGTGCCAGCAGCTTTCGGGGGATGAACACTGAAGCTTTCTTT
TRBD2	TRBV30	TRBJ2-1	few	CAWNSGRAREQFF	TGTGCCTGGAATAGCGGGAGGGCCCGGGAGCAGTTCTTC
.	TRBV18	TRBJ1-3	.	CASSPSQAGWGNTIYF	TGTGCCAGCTCACCAAGTCAGGCGGGATGGGGAAACACCATATATTTT
TRBD2	TRBV7-2	TRBJ2-5	.	CASRPRLAGGPSGGETQYF	TGTGCCAGCAGGCCTAGACTAGCGGGAGGGCCTTCAGGGGGGGAGACCCAGTACTTC
.	TRBV7-9	TRBJ1-1	.	CASSPPQGEAFF	TGTGCCAGCAGCCCACCCCAGGGGGAAGCTTTCTTT